These 17 T cell receptor beta chains originate from one sample sequenced in a study of human thymus T cells (dated by TCRdb to 2020 to 2022). Libraries were constructed by the immunoSEQ multiplex PCR assay. Imported from immuneACCESS, the table was reduced by TCRdb to in-frame sequences with V and J called. These copies leave out some clones; in studies compared against another copy, an unresolved V gene accounts for under half, and the cause of the remainder is not known. In this sample the table shows roughly 130,000 clones, around 94% of which occur a single time. Together, the top ten hold around 0.025% of the sample. Thymus tissue was collected as surgical resects that were removed during corrective cardiac surgery. The source material was thymus tissue. The origin of the receptors is a boy less than two years old with a congenital heart defect but otherwise immunologically healthy.

The chain joins TRBV7-8 to TRBJ2-2; D call uncertain. CDR1 and CDR2 (germline): SGHVS, FQNEAQ. Trimming left V 6 bases short and J 1 base short, with 12 bases between. The CDR3 has 15 residues. The CDR3, as DNA: TGTGCCAGCAGTGCTGGACGGAAGAACACCGGGGAGCTGTTTTTT. It is translated as CASSAGRKNTGELFF.

This sequence joins TRBV5-1 and TRBJ1-3; 8 bases map to TRBD1. The V and J ends lost 0 bases and 2 bases, in that order; junction bases with no gene match: 4. Germline loops: CDR1 SGHRS, CDR2 YFSETQ. The CDR3 is made up of 16 amino acids. CDR3 loop: CASSLVAGGTGNTIYF. DNA for the CDR3: TGCGCCAGCAGCTTGGTGGCAGGGGGCACTGGAAACACCATATATTTT.

The V call is TRBV6-1, the J call TRBJ2-7, with no clear D. Germline V lookup: CDR1 MNHNS, CDR2 SASEGT. The V end was cut by 3 bases, the J end by 2 bases, with 8 bases between. CDR3 length: 13 residues. CDR3 sequence: CASSDGSAYEQYF. CDR3 coding DNA: TGTGCCAGCAGTGATGGGTCAGCCTACGAGCAGTACTTC.

V gene TRBV28 combines with J gene TRBJ1-3; 12 bases match TRBD1. The CDR3 totals 18 residues. J lost 2 bases, V lost 5 bases, and 10 bases had no gene match. Germline CDR1 MDHEN, CDR2 SYDVKM. CDR3 region: CASSHRDRGPPAGNTIYF. The CDR3, as DNA: TGTGCCAGCAGTCACCGGGACAGGGGGCCCCCCGCTGGAAACACCATATATTTT.

The rearrangement uses TRBV30 and TRBJ2-3; D ambiguous. Germline V gene lookup returns CDR1 GTSNPN and CDR2 SVGIG (reference sequence). The germline V and J ends were trimmed by 0 bases and 0 bases, with 7 bases remaining between them. The CDR3 loop spans 14 amino acids. DNA for the CDR3: TGTGCCTGGAGTGTTCGTTCAAGCACAGATACGCAGTATTTT. Its protein product is CAWSVRSSTDTQYF.

The CDR3 region is CASSQVRPRGGETQYF. CDR3 DNA sequence: TGCGCCAGCAGCCAAGTACGGCCAAGGGGAGGAGAGACCCAGTACTTC. The V and J genes are TRBV4-1 and TRBJ2-5; TRBD2 might be the D (6 bases). There are 16 residues in the CDR3. From germline, CDR1 is MGHRA and CDR2 YSYEKL. V lost 1 base to trimming and J lost 4 bases, with 16 bases between them.

This clone was observed once. V usage is TRBV7-9 and J usage is TRBJ2-1, with D perhaps TRBD1 (5 bases). CDR3 size: 14 residues. Looked up from germline, CDR1 is SEHNR and CDR2 is FQNEAQ (reference sequence). This CDR3 is CVSGALSSYNEQFF. DNA of the CDR3: TGTGTCTCTGGGGCCCTCAGCTCCTACAATGAGCAGTTCTTC. Full variable domain (outside the CDR3, taken from reference TRBV7-9 and TRBJ2-1): DTGVSQNPRHKITKRGQNVTFRCDPISEHNRLYWYRQTLGQGPEFLTYFQNEAQLEKSRLLSDRFSAERPKGSFSTLEIQRTEQGDSAMYLCVSGALSSYNEQFFGPGTRLTVL.

The chain has TRBV19 and TRBJ1-6; D may be TRBD1 (6 bases). CDR1 LNHDA and CDR2 SQIVND come from the germline V gene (reference sequence). The length of the CDR3 is 16 residues. V lost 5 bases, J lost 7 bases, and 18 bases lay in between. CDR3 residues: CASSVRQDILNSPLHF. For the CDR3, the DNA is TGTGCCAGTAGTGTTCGACAGGACATTCTCAATTCACCCCTCCACTTT.

The CDR3 DNA is TGTGCCAGCAGCTTAGGTCAGGGGGCAACCCCAAATCAGCCCCAGCATTTT. It codes for CASSLGQGATPNQPQHF. The V call is TRBV7-2, the J call TRBJ1-5, with 8 bases aligning to TRBD1. CDR1 and CDR2 (germline): SGHTA, FQGNSA. The V and J ends lost 1 base and 4 bases, in that order; junction bases with no gene match: 9. The CDR3 covers 17 residues.

The rearrangement joins TRBV7-2 to TRBJ2-2; the D gene is possibly TRBD2 (5 bases). The CDR3 contains 15 residues. V shed 5 bases and J shed 1 base, with 11 bases lying between them. Germline lookup yields CDR1 SGHTA and CDR2 FQGNSA. The CDR3 is CASSTGSRNTGELFF. CDR3 DNA sequence: TGTGCCAGCAGCACGGGGTCAAGGAACACCGGGGAGCTGTTTTTT.

This rearrangement joins TRBV30 to TRBJ2-1, with D possibly TRBD2 on 6 matching bases. V shed 7 bases and J shed 0 bases, with 10 bases lying between them. There are 13 residues in the CDR3. Germline assignment: CDR1 GTSNPN and CDR2 SVGIG (reference sequence). CDR3 sequence: CALDGSSYNEQFF. The CDR3 DNA follows: TGTGCCTTGGACGGGAGCTCCTACAATGAGCAGTTCTTC. The full variable domain, completed using reference TRBV30 and TRBJ2-1, is SQTIHQWPATLVQPVGSPLSLECTVEGTSNPNLYWYRQAAGRGLQLLFYSVGIGQISSEVPQNLSASRPQDRQFILSSKKLLLSDSGFYLCALDGSSYNEQFFGPGTRLTVL.

The CDR3 region is CASSPFKRGTATSYEQYF. CDR3 DNA sequence: TGCGCCAGCAGCCCATTCAAACGTGGGACAGCAACTTCCTACGAGCAGTACTTC. This chain uses TRBV4-3 with TRBJ2-7; 7 bases map to TRBD1. V lost 4 bases and J lost 1; bases outside the gene matches: 16. The germline V gene encodes CDR1 LGHNA and CDR2 YSLEER. The CDR3 has 18 amino acids.

The rearrangement joins TRBV30 to TRBJ1-2; weak D call: TRBD1 (5 bases). The CDR3 runs 16 residues. The germline CDR1 and CDR2 sequences are GTSNPN and SVGIG (reference sequence). With 3 bases removed from V and 0 bases from J, the gap between germline ends came to 17 bases. In DNA, the CDR3 is TGTGCCTGGAGGCACCGGGACGAAGAAGCTAACTATGGCTACACCTTC. It encodes CAWRHRDEEANYGYTF. Based on the CDR3 plus reference TRBV30 and TRBJ1-2, the full variable domain is SQTIHQWPATLVQPVGSPLSLECTVEGTSNPNLYWYRQAAGRGLQLLFYSVGIGQISSEVPQNLSASRPQDRQFILSSKKLLLSDSGFYLCAWRHRDEEANYGYTFGSGTRLTVV.

This clone appeared once. The gene calls are TRBV10-3 and TRBJ2-5; D gene uncertain. The CDR3 contains 13 residues. Germline loops: CDR1 ENHRY, CDR2 SYGVKD. Trimming shortened V by 0 bases and J by 9 bases, and 11 bases separated the two germline ends. CDR3 coding DNA: TGTGCCATCAGTGAGTCCGGGCCCATACCCCAGTACTTC. Its protein is CAISESGPIPQYF.

The chain joins TRBV4-2 to TRBJ2-1; D gene ambiguous. The V and J ends lost 1 base and 6 bases respectively, with 10 bases between them. Germline V gene sequence: CDR1 LGHNA, CDR2 YNFKEQ. This CDR3 contains 14 residues. Written as DNA, the CDR3 is TGTGCCAGCAGCCAAGTTCCGACTGTCAATGAGCAGTTCTTC. Translated: CASSQVPTVNEQFF.

The V and J genes are TRBV4-2 and TRBJ1-2; no firm D call. The V end lost 0 bases, the J end lost 5 bases, and 4 bases lay between the germline ends. The length of the CDR3 is 12 residues. CDR1 LGHNA and CDR2 YNFKEQ come from the germline V gene. Here the CDR3 reads CASSQEGYGYTF. The CDR3 DNA sequence: TGTGCCAGCAGCCAAGAGGGTTATGGCTACACCTTC.

The chain recombines TRBV18 with TRBJ2-3; no clear D. The CDR3 contains 16 residues. Trimming took 6 bases from V and 1 from J, leaving 17 bases between them. Looked up from germline, CDR1 is KGHSH and CDR2 is LQKENI. The CDR3: CASSHATAQRTDTQYF. CDR3 DNA: TGTGCCAGCTCCCATGCTACAGCTCAACGCACAGATACGCAGTATTTT.